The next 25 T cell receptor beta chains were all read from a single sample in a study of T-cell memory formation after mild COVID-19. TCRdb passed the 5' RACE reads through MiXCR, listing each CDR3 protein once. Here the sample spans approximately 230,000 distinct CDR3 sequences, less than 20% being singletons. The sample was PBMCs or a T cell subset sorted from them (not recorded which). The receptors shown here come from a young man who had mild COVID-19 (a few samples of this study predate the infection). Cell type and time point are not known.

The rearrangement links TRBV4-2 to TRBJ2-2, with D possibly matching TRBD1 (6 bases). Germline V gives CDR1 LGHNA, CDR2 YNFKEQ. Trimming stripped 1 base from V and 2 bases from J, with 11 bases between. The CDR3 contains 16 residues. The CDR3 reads CASSQARQANTGELFF. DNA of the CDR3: TGTGCCAGCAGCCAAGCGAGACAGGCCAACACCGGGGAGCTGTTTTTT.

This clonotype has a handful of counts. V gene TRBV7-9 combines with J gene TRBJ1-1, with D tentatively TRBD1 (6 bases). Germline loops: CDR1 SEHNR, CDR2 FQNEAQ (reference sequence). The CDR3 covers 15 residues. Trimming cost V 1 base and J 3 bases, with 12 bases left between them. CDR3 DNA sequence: TGTGCCAGCAGCTTAGTAGGGGGGGCGGACACTGAAGCTTTCTTT. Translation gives CASSLVGGADTEAFF.

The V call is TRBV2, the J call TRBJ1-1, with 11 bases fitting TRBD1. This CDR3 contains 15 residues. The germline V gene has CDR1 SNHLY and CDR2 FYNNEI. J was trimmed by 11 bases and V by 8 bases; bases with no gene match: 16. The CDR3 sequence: CASQAGTGGFDEAFF. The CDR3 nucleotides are TGTGCCAGCCAGGCCGGGACAGGGGGGTTTGATGAGGCTTTCTTT.

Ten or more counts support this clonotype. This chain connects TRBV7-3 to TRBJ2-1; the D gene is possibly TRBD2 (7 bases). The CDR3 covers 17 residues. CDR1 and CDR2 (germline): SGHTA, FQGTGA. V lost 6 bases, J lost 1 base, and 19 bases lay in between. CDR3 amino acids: CASSSQGAGASYNEQFF. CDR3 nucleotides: TGTGCCAGCAGTTCTCAGGGTGCGGGGGCTTCCTACAATGAGCAGTTCTTC. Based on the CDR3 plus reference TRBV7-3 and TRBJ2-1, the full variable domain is GAGVSQTPSNKVTEKGKYVELRCDPISGHTALYWYRQSLGQGPEFLIYFQGTGAADDSGLPNDRFFAVRPEGSVSTLKIQRTERGDSAVYLCASSSQGAGASYNEQFFGPGTRLTVL.

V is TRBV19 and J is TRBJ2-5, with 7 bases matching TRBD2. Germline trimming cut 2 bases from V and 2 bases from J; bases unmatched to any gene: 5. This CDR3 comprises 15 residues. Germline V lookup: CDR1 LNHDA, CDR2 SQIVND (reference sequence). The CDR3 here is CASSISGVAQETQYF. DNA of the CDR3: TGTGCCAGTAGTATAAGCGGGGTTGCTCAAGAGACCCAGTACTTC.

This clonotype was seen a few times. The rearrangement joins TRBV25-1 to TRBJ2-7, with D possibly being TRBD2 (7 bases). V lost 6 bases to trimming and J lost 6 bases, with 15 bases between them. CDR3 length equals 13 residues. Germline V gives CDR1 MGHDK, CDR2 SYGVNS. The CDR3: CASSRTGGREQYF. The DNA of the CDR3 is TGTGCCAGCAGCCGGACGGGGGGCCGCGAGCAGTACTTC.

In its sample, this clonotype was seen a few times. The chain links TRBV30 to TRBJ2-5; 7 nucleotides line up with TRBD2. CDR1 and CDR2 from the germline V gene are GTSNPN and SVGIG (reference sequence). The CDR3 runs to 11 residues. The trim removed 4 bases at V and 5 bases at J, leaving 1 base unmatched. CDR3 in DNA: TGTGCCTGGAATAGCGGGGAGACCCAGTACTTC. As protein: CAWNSGETQYF.

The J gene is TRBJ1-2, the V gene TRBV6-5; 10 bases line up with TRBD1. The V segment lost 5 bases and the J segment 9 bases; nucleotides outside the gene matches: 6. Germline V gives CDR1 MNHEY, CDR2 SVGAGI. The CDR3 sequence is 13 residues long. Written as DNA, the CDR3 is TGTGCCAGCAGTCTCCTGACAGGGGGCAGCTACACCTTC. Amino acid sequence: CASSLLTGGSYTF.

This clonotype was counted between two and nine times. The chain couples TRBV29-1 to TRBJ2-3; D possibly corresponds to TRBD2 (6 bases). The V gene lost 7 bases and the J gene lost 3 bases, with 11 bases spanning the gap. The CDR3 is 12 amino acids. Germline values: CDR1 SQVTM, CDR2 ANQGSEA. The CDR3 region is CSAARGTDTQYF. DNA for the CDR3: TGCAGCGCCGCCCGGGGGACAGATACGCAGTATTTT.

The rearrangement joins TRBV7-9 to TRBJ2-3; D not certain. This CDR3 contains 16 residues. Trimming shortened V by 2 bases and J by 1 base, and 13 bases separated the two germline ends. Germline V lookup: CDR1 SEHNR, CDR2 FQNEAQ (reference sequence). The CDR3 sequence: CASSLTRAFGTDTQYF. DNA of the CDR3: TGTGCCAGCAGCTTAACAAGGGCCTTCGGCACAGATACGCAGTATTTT.

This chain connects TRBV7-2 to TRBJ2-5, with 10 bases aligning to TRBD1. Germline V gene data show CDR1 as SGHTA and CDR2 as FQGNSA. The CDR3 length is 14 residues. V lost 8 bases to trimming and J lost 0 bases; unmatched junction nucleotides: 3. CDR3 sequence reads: CASGQGGYQETQYF. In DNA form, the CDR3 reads TGTGCCAGCGGACAGGGGGGGTACCAAGAGACCCAGTACTTC.

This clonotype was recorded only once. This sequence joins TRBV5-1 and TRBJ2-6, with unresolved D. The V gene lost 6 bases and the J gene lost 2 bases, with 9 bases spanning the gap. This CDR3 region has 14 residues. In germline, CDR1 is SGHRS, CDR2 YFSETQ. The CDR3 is CASTQVPGANVLTF. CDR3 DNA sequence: TGCGCCAGCACGCAGGTCCCTGGGGCCAACGTCCTGACTTTC.

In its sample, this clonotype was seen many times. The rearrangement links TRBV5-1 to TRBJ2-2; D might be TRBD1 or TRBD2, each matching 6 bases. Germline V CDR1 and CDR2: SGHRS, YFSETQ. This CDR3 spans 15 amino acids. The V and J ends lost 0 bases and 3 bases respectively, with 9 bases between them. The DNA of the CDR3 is TGCGCCAGCAGCTTGGCGGGGGCGTACACCGGGGAGCTGTTTTTT. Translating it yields CASSLAGAYTGELFF.

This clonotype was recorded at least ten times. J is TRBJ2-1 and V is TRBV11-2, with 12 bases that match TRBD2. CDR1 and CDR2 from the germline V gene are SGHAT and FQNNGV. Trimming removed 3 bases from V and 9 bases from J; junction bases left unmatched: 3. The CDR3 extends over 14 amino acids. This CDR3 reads CASSFILAGGEQFF. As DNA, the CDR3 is TGTGCCAGCAGCTTTATACTAGCGGGGGGTGAGCAGTTCTTC.

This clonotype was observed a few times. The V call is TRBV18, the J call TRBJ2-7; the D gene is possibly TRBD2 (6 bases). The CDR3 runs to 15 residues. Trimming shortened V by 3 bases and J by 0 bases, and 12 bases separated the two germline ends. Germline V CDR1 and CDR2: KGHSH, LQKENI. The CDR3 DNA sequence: TGTGCCAGCTCACCTGGGGGAGGACGCTCCTACGAGCAGTACTTC. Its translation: CASSPGGGRSYEQYF.

The CDR3 is CASSRNGGVGETQYF. For the CDR3, the DNA is TGTGCCAGCAGTCGGAACGGGGGCGTCGGAGAGACCCAGTACTTC. The chain couples TRBV7-2 to TRBJ2-5, with D perhaps assigned TRBD1 or TRBD2 (6 bases each). CDR1 SGHTA and CDR2 FQGNSA come from the germline V gene. V was shortened by 6 bases and J by 4 bases, with 18 bases between the two germline ends. The CDR3 has 15 residues.

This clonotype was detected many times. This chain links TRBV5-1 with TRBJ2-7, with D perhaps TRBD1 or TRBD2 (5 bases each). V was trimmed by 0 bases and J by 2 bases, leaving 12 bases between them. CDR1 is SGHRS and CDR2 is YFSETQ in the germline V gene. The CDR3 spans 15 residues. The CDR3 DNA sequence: TGCGCCAGCAGCTTGGGAGGGGCGTGGGCCTACGAGCAGTACTTC. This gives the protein CASSLGGAWAYEQYF.

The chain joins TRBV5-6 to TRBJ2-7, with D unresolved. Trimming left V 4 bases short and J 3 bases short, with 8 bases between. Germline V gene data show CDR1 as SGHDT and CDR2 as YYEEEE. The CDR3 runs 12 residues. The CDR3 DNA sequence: TGTGCCAGCAGCAGACAAGACTACGAGCAGTACTTC. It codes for CASSRQDYEQYF.

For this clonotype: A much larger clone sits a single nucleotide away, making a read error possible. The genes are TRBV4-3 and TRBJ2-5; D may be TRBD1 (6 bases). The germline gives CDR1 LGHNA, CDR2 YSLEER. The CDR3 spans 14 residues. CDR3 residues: CSSSQGQGQETQYF. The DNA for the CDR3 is TGCTCCAGCAGCCAAGGGCAGGGGCAAGAGACCCAGTACTTC.

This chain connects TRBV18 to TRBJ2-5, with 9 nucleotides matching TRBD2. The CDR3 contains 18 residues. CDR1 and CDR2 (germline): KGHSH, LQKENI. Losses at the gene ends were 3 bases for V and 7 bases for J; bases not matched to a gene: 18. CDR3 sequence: CASSPLTHSGGPLGTQYF. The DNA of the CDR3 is TGTGCCAGCTCACCTCTTACCCATAGCGGGGGACCGCTCGGGACCCAGTACTTC. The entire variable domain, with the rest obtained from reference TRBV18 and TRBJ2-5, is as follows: NAGVMQNPRHLVRRRGQEARLRCSPMKGHSHVYWYRQLPEEGLKFMVYLQKENIIDESGMPKERFSAEFPKEGPSILRIQQVVRGDSAAYFCASSPLTHSGGPLGTQYFGPGTRLLVL.

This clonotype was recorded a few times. CDR3 residues: CASKTGSNSPLHF. The DNA for the CDR3 is TGTGCCAGCAAGACAGGGTCTAATTCACCCCTCCACTTT. V and J are TRBV12-3 or TRBV12-4 and TRBJ1-6; 7 bases are a match to TRBD1. This CDR3 is built from 13 residues. Unmatched junction bases numbered 3, after V lost 7 bases and J lost 6 bases.

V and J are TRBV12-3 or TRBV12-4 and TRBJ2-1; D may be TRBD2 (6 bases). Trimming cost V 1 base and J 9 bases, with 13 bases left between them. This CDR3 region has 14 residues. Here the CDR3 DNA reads TGTGCCAGCAGTTTAGGACTAGACCGTGGTGAGCAGTTCTTC. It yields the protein CASSLGLDRGEQFF.

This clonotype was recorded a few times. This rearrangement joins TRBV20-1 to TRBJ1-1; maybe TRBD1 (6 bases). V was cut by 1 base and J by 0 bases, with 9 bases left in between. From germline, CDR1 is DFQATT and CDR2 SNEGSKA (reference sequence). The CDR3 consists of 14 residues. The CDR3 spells CSARAGTLNTEAFF. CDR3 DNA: TGCAGTGCTAGAGCCGGGACATTGAACACTGAAGCTTTCTTT.

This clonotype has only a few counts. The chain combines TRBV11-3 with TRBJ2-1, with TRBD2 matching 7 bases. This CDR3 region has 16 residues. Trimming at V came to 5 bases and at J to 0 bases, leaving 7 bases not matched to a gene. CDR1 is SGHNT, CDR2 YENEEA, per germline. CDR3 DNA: TGTGCCAGCAGCCGGGGAGCGGGGAGCTCCTACAATGAGCAGTTCTTC. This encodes CASSRGAGSSYNEQFF.

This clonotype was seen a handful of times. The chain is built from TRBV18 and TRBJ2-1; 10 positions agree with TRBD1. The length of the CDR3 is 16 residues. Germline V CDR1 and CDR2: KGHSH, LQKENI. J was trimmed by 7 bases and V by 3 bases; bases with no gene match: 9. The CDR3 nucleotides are TGTGCCAGCTCACCTCCGGGACAGGGGTCCAAAAATGAGCAGTTCTTC. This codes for CASSPPGQGSKNEQFF.